Presented here are 7 T cell receptor beta chains from one specimen sequenced in a study of blood T cell repertoires in COVID-19. The method was immunoSEQ multiplex PCR; TCRdb's version includes in-frame clones alone and lacks a portion of them. Among about 220,000 clones, 75% to 90% were seen once, and the ten largest hold approximately 5.6%. The sequencing sample was made of peripheral blood. The receptor source for this set is a woman aged 70 to 79 with COVID-19, enrolled during active disease.

V is TRBV9 and J is TRBJ2-7, with D possibly matching TRBD1 (7 bases). Germline V lookup: CDR1 SGDLS, CDR2 YYNGEE. Between the trimmed V and J ends, which lost 4 bases and 2 bases, there was a span of 22 bases. This CDR3 has 17 amino acids. The CDR3 reads CASSPGGGTVFAYEQYF. The CDR3, as DNA: TGTGCCAGCAGCCCCGGGGGCGGGACAGTGTTTGCCTACGAGCAGTACTTC.

The V and J genes are TRBV2 and TRBJ1-5, with 10 positions matching TRBD1. Losses at the gene ends were 5 bases for V and 0 bases for J; bases not matched to a gene: 10. The CDR3 has 18 amino acids. CDR1 and CDR2 from the germline V gene are SNHLY and FYNNEI. DNA for the CDR3: TGTGCCAGCAGTCGGCCGGGACAGGGGACTTTTAGCAATCAGCCCCAGCATTTT. It specifies CASSRPGQGTFSNQPQHF.

CDR3 in DNA: TGTGCCTGGAGTGGAGGACTGGGGAACACTGAAGCTTTCTTT. This encodes CAWSGGLGNTEAFF. V usage is TRBV30 and J usage is TRBJ1-1, with D hard to call. CDR3 length: 14 residues. The V end lost 1 base, the J end lost 1 base, and 10 bases lay between the germline ends. Germline V gene lookup returns CDR1 GTSNPN and CDR2 SVGIG (reference sequence). The full variable domain, its missing parts supplied by reference TRBV30 and TRBJ1-1, is SQTIHQWPATLVQPVGSPLSLECTVEGTSNPNLYWYRQAAGRGLQLLFYSVGIGQISSEVPQNLSASRPQDRQFILSSKKLLLSDSGFYLCAWSGGLGNTEAFFGQGTRLTVV.

This chain links TRBV19 with TRBJ1-2; 8 bases fit TRBD1. CDR1 LNHDA and CDR2 SQIVND come from the germline V gene (reference sequence). J was trimmed by 4 bases and V by 5 bases; bases with no gene match: 12. CDR3 size: 16 residues. In nucleotides, the CDR3 is TGTGCCAGTAGTTCTCCCGCAGGGGGCGTGGGCTATGGCTACACCTTC. It is translated as CASSSPAGGVGYGYTF.

The CDR3 sequence: CASSSSPDSTEAFF. CDR3 bases: TGTGCCAGCAGCTCCTCCCCCGACAGCACTGAAGCTTTCTTT. The V call is TRBV5-6, the J call TRBJ1-1; D may be TRBD1 (5 bases). Germline loops: CDR1 SGHDT, CDR2 YYEEEE. This CDR3 contains 14 residues. The V end was cut by 3 bases, the J end by 4 bases, with 13 bases between.

The CDR3 region is CSVGDRGYGQPQHF. CDR3 coding DNA: TGCAGCGTTGGGGACAGGGGATACGGTCAGCCCCAGCATTTT. The chain joins TRBV29-1 to TRBJ1-5; 10 nucleotides agree with TRBD1. The V gene's germline CDR1 is SQVTM and CDR2 ANQGSEA. The CDR3 has 14 residues. J was trimmed by 6 bases and V by 4 bases; bases with no gene match: 6.

The rearrangement links TRBV18 to TRBJ2-7; 8 nucleotides match TRBD2. The length of the CDR3 is 13 residues. V lost 4 bases and J lost 2; bases outside the gene matches: 1. CDR1 and CDR2 from the germline V gene are KGHSH and LQKENI. The CDR3 sequence: CASSQGLAYEQYF. The CDR3 region has the DNA TGTGCCAGCTCACAGGGACTAGCCTACGAGCAGTACTTC.